The rows below give T cell receptor beta chains drawn from one sample of a study of control samples from healthy donors and cancer patients. Method: immunoSEQ multiplex PCR; TCRdb's copy keeps in-frame clones and lacks some. The sample has about 130,000 clones, 70% to 90% seen once. Specimen: blood. These receptors were collected from a man aged 50-60 years in good health. CDR3s include the opening cysteine and the closing phenylalanine or tryptophan. The D gene is left open where the match is weak. Clone sizes are given selectively: once, few, many, or a class where the clone is expanded.

size: .; D: .; J: TRBJ1-3; V: TRBV9; CDR3: CASSGRGPFSGNTIYF; DNA: TGTGCCAGCAGCGGCAGGGGACCTTTCTCTGGAAACACCATATATTTT
size: .; D: .; J: TRBJ1-2; V: TRBV25-1; CDR3: CASTWSGGYTF; DNA: TGTGCCAGCACTTGGTCCGGTGGCTACACCTTC
size: .; D: .; J: TRBJ2-7; V: TRBV5-1; CDR3: CASSLGLTAVSYEQYF; DNA: TGCGCCAGCAGCTTGGGGTTGACAGCGGTTTCCTACGAGCAGTACTTC
size: few; D: .; J: TRBJ2-4; V: TRBV4-1; CDR3: CASSHLSDRDLLNIQYF; DNA: TGCGCCAGCAGCCACTTGAGCGACCGAGACCTTTTGAACATTCAGTACTTC
size: .; D: .; J: TRBJ2-5; V: TRBV28; CDR3: CASSPTFDGKETQYF; DNA: TGTGCCAGCAGTCCGACCTTCGACGGAAAAGAGACCCAGTACTTC
size: .; D: .; J: TRBJ2-1; V: TRBV29-1; CDR3: CSGLGDNEQFF; DNA: TGCAGCGGACTAGGGGACAATGAGCAGTTCTTC
size: once; D: .; J: TRBJ1-5; V: TRBV6-5; CDR3: CASSFTGRPPQHF; DNA: TGTGCCAGCAGCTTTACAGGGAGACCGCCCCAGCATTTT
size: .; D: TRBD1; J: TRBJ1-4; V: TRBV10-1; CDR3: CASSPGQPNEKLFF; DNA: TGCGCCAGCAGTCCGGGACAGCCTAATGAAAAACTGTTTTTT
size: .; D: TRBD1; J: TRBJ2-7; V: TRBV13; CDR3: CASRRLTGVHEQYF; DNA: TGTGCCAGCAGGCGACTGACAGGGGTCCACGAGCAGTACTTC
size: .; D: TRBD2; J: TRBJ2-3; V: TRBV24-1; CDR3: CATAIAGGTDTQYF; DNA: TGTGCCACTGCAATAGCGGGGGGCACAGATACGCAGTATTTT
size: .; D: .; J: TRBJ1-3; V: TRBV2; CDR3: CASSASGAGNTIYF; DNA: TGTGCCAGCAGTGCCTCTGGGGCCGGAAACACCATATATTTT